The 26 T cell receptor beta chains below all came from one sample that was sequenced in a study of blood T cell repertoires in COVID-19. Assay: immunoSEQ multiplex PCR; the TCRdb copy retains only in-frame clones and omits some. In the table there are 97,000 or so clones, less than 95% of which are singletons. The specimen sequenced was peripheral blood. These receptor sequences come from a man aged 50 to 60 with acute or convalescent COVID-19.

The rearrangement uses TRBV5-4 and TRBJ1-6; 7 bases match TRBD1. CDR1 is SGHNT and CDR2 is YYREEE in the germline V gene (reference sequence). The CDR3 totals 19 residues. The V gene end was trimmed by 4 bases and the J gene end by 1 base; junction bases not matched to a gene: 14. CDR3 in DNA: TGTGCCAGCAGCCCGGGGATTGGGACAGCTCCATCCTATAATTCACCCCTCCACTTT. As protein: CASSPGIGTAPSYNSPLHF.

V and J are TRBV18 and TRBJ2-7, with 8 bases aligning to TRBD1. V gave up 4 bases and J gave up 6 bases; unmatched junction bases: 11. CDR3 length: 15 amino acids. CDR1 is KGHSH and CDR2 is LQKENI in the germline V gene. CDR3 sequence (DNA): TGTGCCAGCTCACTCGTAGGGACAGGTCGTCTCGAGCAGTACTTC. This sequence encodes CASSLVGTGRLEQYF.

The CDR3 region has the DNA TGTGCCAGCAGTGACAGGGGCTCTGGGGCCAACGTCCTGACTTTC. Residues: CASSDRGSGANVLTF. V and J are TRBV2 and TRBJ2-6; D might be TRBD1 (6 bases). V lost 3 bases and J 0 bases, leaving 6 bases between the germline ends. The CDR3 is 15 residues long. CDR1 SNHLY and CDR2 FYNNEI come from the germline V gene.

The V and J genes are TRBV19 and TRBJ1-5; D is unclear. The V and J ends lost 5 bases and 4 bases respectively, with 18 bases between them. The CDR3 covers 16 residues. Germline lookup yields CDR1 LNHDA and CDR2 SQIVND (reference sequence). This CDR3 is CASSFFGQSGNQPQHF. The CDR3 DNA reads as TGTGCCAGTAGTTTTTTTGGGCAGTCTGGGAATCAGCCCCAGCATTTT. The complete variable domain, with remaining parts taken from reference TRBV19 and TRBJ1-5, reads DGGITQSPKYLFRKEGQNVTLSCEQNLNHDAMYWYRQDPGQGLRLIYYSQIVNDFQKGDIAEGYSVSREKKESFPLTVTSAQKNPTAFYLCASSFFGQSGNQPQHFGDGTRLSIL.

V gene TRBV5-1 combines with J gene TRBJ2-3; 7 nucleotides line up with TRBD2. This CDR3 comprises 15 residues. The J segment lost 2 bases and the V segment lost 1 base, leaving 4 bases of the junction unmatched. The germline V gene encodes CDR1 SGHRS and CDR2 YFSETQ. The CDR3 DNA is TGCGCCAGCAGCTTGAGGGGACTACCCACAGATACGCAGTATTTT. Amino acid sequence: CASSLRGLPTDTQYF.

The chain is built from TRBV18 and TRBJ1-4; possible D gene TRBD1, 5 bases. Trimming took 1 base from V and 10 from J, leaving 16 bases between them. This CDR3 region has 15 residues. Germline lookup yields CDR1 KGHSH and CDR2 LQKENI. The CDR3 is CASSPLDSLGGKLFF. CDR3 nucleotides: TGTGCCAGCTCACCACTGGATTCGCTCGGGGGAAAACTGTTTTTT.

Concerning this clone itself: One end of the junction varies from germline; a read error may be responsible. The CDR3 loop reads CASSLAGRTSTDTQYF. In nucleotides, the CDR3 is TGTGCCAGCAGCCTAGCGGGGAGAACTAGCACAGATACGCAGTATTTT. This chain links TRBV7-2 with TRBJ2-3; TRBD2 aligns across 9 bases. The CDR3 consists of 16 residues. From germline, CDR1 is SGHTA and CDR2 FQGNSA.

The chain employs TRBV7-2 and TRBJ2-7; D unclear. Germline-derived CDR1 and CDR2 are SGHTA and FQGNSA. V was clipped by 1 base and J by 0 bases, with 7 bases between them. This CDR3 comprises 14 residues. For the CDR3, the DNA is TGTGCCAGCAGCTTAGAGCACAGCTCCTACGAGCAGTACTTC. Translation: CASSLEHSSYEQYF.

The chain is built from TRBV30 and TRBJ2-5, with 8 nucleotides matching TRBD1. V was clipped by 0 bases and J by 5 bases; unmatched bases: 11. This CDR3 spans 16 amino acids. The germline gives CDR1 GTSNPN, CDR2 SVGIG (reference sequence). CDR3 nucleotides: TGTGCCTGGAGTGTACTAGGGACAGGCCCTCACGAGACCCAGTACTTC. It yields the protein CAWSVLGTGPHETQYF.

The chain couples TRBV5-4 to TRBJ2-7; 9 positions agree with TRBD1. J was trimmed by 0 bases and V by 4 bases; bases with no gene match: 8. The CDR3 covers 16 residues. CDR1 and CDR2 (germline): SGHNT, YYREEE (reference sequence). The chain's CDR3 is CASSLGQGGSSYEQYF. The DNA of the CDR3 is TGTGCCAGCAGCCTGGGACAGGGTGGGAGCTCCTACGAGCAGTACTTC. The variable domain in full, completed from reference TRBV5-4 and TRBJ2-7, reads ETGVTQSPTHLIKTRGQQVTLRCSSQSGHNTVSWYQQALGQGPQFIFQYYREEENGRGNFPPRFSGLQFPNYSSELNVNALELDDSALYLCASSLGQGGSSYEQYFGPGTRLTVT.

This chain joins TRBV24-1 and TRBJ2-1; 12 bases line up with TRBD2. The CDR3 has 16 residues. Germline CDR1 reads KGHDR; CDR2 reads SFDVKD. V lost 4 bases and J lost 7; bases outside the gene matches: 7. The CDR3 reads CATSDPTSGSLNEQFF. CDR3 sequence (DNA): TGTGCCACCAGTGACCCGACTAGCGGGAGTTTAAATGAGCAGTTCTTC.

This rearrangement joins TRBV9 to TRBJ2-5; 9 bases fit TRBD2. Trimming at V came to 4 bases and at J to 5 bases, leaving 9 bases not matched to a gene. Germline V gene data show CDR1 as SGDLS and CDR2 as YYNGEE. The CDR3 spans 15 residues. Here the CDR3 DNA reads TGTGCCAGCAGCTCAACAGCGGGGGGCGCCGAGACCCAGTACTTC. Translating gives CASSSTAGGAETQYF.

The chain uses TRBV29-1 and TRBJ2-2; D ambiguous. Trimming stripped 4 bases from V and 6 bases from J, with 12 bases between. The CDR3 is made up of 13 amino acids. Germline CDR1 is SQVTM and CDR2 is ANQGSEA. Written as DNA, the CDR3 is TGCAGCGTTGCCAGGCTGAATGCCGGGGAGCTGTTTTTT. This encodes CSVARLNAGELFF.

The chain is built from TRBV6-4 and TRBJ2-2; D gene ambiguous. Germline CDR1 is MRHNA and CDR2 is SNTAGT. The V end was cut by 4 bases, the J end by 0 bases, with 12 bases between. The CDR3 has 16 residues. Here the CDR3 DNA reads TGTGCCAGCAGTGCAATGAACTTCGCGAACACCGGGGAGCTGTTTTTT. Translated, it gives CASSAMNFANTGELFF.

The J gene is TRBJ1-5, the V gene TRBV6-6; TRBD1 is a possible D gene (5 bases). The V and J ends lost 6 bases and 5 bases respectively, with 11 bases between them. Germline V lookup: CDR1 MNHNY, CDR2 SVGAGI (reference sequence). The CDR3 covers 13 residues. The DNA of the CDR3 is TGTGCCAGCAGCCGCCCCAGGGATCAGCCCCAGCATTTT. As protein: CASSRPRDQPQHF.

The rearrangement joins TRBV18 to TRBJ1-5; no definite D call. V dropped 3 bases and J dropped 5 bases, with 5 bases sitting between them. CDR1 KGHSH and CDR2 LQKENI come from the germline V gene. The CDR3 covers 12 residues. The CDR3 loop reads CASSPSDQPQHF. CDR3 DNA sequence: TGTGCCAGCTCACCGTCTGATCAGCCCCAGCATTTT.

This clone was seen only once. The rearrangement uses TRBV6-5 and TRBJ2-7, with D tentatively TRBD2 (5 bases). The CDR3 extends over 13 amino acids. Trimming took off 0 bases at V and 4 bases at J, with 7 bases between the two ends. Per germline, CDR1 MNHEY and CDR2 SVGAGI. This chain's CDR3 is CASSYSRGYEQYF. Here the CDR3 DNA reads TGTGCCAGCAGTTACTCTCGGGGATACGAGCAGTACTTC.

CDR3 residues: CASSISTGYGYTF. For the CDR3, the DNA is TGTGCCAGTAGTATATCAACTGGTTATGGCTACACCTTC. The chain carries TRBV19 and TRBJ1-2; D remains unclear. Trimming removed 2 bases from V and 5 bases from J, with 9 bases in between. CDR3 length: 13 residues. Germline-derived CDR1 and CDR2 are LNHDA and SQIVND (reference sequence). The variable domain in full, with the rest retrieved from reference TRBV19 and TRBJ1-2, is DGGITQSPKYLFRKEGQNVTLSCEQNLNHDAMYWYRQDPGQGLRLIYYSQIVNDFQKGDIAEGYSVSREKKESFPLTVTSAQKNPTAFYLCASSISTGYGYTFGSGTRLTVV.

This chain connects TRBV9 to TRBJ1-4, with 9 bases lining up with TRBD1. V shed 0 bases, J shed 7 bases, and the junction held 7 bases outside the gene matches. There are 16 residues in the CDR3. CDR1 SGDLS and CDR2 YYNGEE come from the germline V gene. DNA for the CDR3: TGTGCCAGCAGCGTAGAGACGGACAGGGGTTCTGAAAAACTGTTTTTT. Translation gives CASSVETDRGSEKLFF.

The rearrangement joins TRBV24-1 to TRBJ2-1; 12 nucleotides agree with TRBD2. The CDR3 is made up of 19 amino acids. The ends lost 0 bases at V and 0 bases at J; junction bases unmatched: 5. Germline V lookup: CDR1 KGHDR, CDR2 SFDVKD. The CDR3 loop reads CATSDLASGRGSSYNEQFF. As DNA, the CDR3 is TGTGCCACCAGTGATTTGGCTAGCGGGAGGGGGAGCTCCTACAATGAGCAGTTCTTC.

J is TRBJ2-1 and V is TRBV5-1; no clear D gene. The germline V gene encodes CDR1 SGHRS and CDR2 YFSETQ. The V and J ends lost 0 bases and 4 bases respectively, with 8 bases between them. CDR3 length: 14 residues. The CDR3 DNA is TGCGCCAGCAGCTTGGATCCCGGTTACAATGAGCAGTTCTTC. This codes for CASSLDPGYNEQFF.

This rearrangement joins TRBV30 to TRBJ2-3, with D tentatively TRBD1 (6 bases). This CDR3 spans 16 amino acids. Per the germline V gene, CDR1 is GTSNPN and CDR2 is SVGIG (reference sequence). Trimming cost V 0 bases and J 4 bases, with 17 bases left between them. The CDR3 bases are TGTGCCTGGAGTGTAATGACCAGGGGATCGGCAGATACGCAGTATTTT. Translated: CAWSVMTRGSADTQYF. The whole variable domain, filled in from reference TRBV30 and TRBJ2-3, reads SQTIHQWPATLVQPVGSPLSLECTVEGTSNPNLYWYRQAAGRGLQLLFYSVGIGQISSEVPQNLSASRPQDRQFILSSKKLLLSDSGFYLCAWSVMTRGSADTQYFGPGTRLTVL.

V gene TRBV28 combines with J gene TRBJ2-7, with 12 bases fitting TRBD2. Germline V lookup: CDR1 MDHEN, CDR2 SYDVKM. This CDR3 region has 15 residues. V dropped 8 bases and J dropped 0; count of bases not matched to a gene: 5. CDR3 in amino acids: CASSTSGRPSYEQYF. For the CDR3, the DNA is TGTGCCAGCTCTACTAGCGGGAGGCCCTCCTACGAGCAGTACTTC. Full variable domain (outside the CDR3, taken from reference TRBV28 and TRBJ2-7): DVKVTQSSRYLVKRTGEKVFLECVQDMDHENMFWYRQDPGLGLRLIYFSYDVKMKEKGDIPEGYSVSREKKERFSLILESASTNQTSMYLCASSTSGRPSYEQYFGPGTRLTVT.

Only a few counts were recorded for this clone. The rearrangement uses TRBV12-5 and TRBJ2-1, with a possible D match to TRBD1 (5 bases). V gave up 0 bases and J gave up 0 bases, with 12 bases separating them. The length of the CDR3 is 17 residues. CDR1 is LGHNT, CDR2 FRNRAP, per germline. The CDR3 spells CASGLVLPGPSYNEQFF. CDR3 nucleotide sequence: TGTGCTAGTGGTTTGGTACTCCCAGGGCCCTCCTACAATGAGCAGTTCTTC.

This chain links TRBV7-2 with TRBJ2-3, with 10 bases lining up with TRBD2. The CDR3 has 18 residues. V was clipped by 1 base and J by 0 bases; unmatched bases: 7. The germline V gene has CDR1 SGHTA and CDR2 FQGNSA. CDR3 DNA sequence: TGTGCCAGCAGCTTAGGGACTAGCGGTTCAATTAGCACAGATACGCAGTATTTT. Translated, it gives CASSLGTSGSISTDTQYF.

V is TRBV2 and J is TRBJ2-1, with D maybe TRBD1 (6 bases). V dropped 8 bases and J dropped 8 bases, with 13 bases sitting between them. Germline-derived CDR1 and CDR2 are SNHLY and FYNNEI. This CDR3 region has 12 residues. CDR3 region: CASGGRGDEQFF. The CDR3 DNA follows: TGTGCCAGCGGGGGCCGGGGCGATGAGCAGTTCTTC. The full variable domain, in which reference TRBV2 and TRBJ2-1 provide the parts outside the CDR3, is EPEVTQTPSHQVTQMGQEVILRCVPISNHLYFYWYRQILGQKVEFLVSFYNNEISEKSEIFDDQFSVERPDGSNFTLKIRSTKLEDSAMYFCASGGRGDEQFFGPGTRLTVL.